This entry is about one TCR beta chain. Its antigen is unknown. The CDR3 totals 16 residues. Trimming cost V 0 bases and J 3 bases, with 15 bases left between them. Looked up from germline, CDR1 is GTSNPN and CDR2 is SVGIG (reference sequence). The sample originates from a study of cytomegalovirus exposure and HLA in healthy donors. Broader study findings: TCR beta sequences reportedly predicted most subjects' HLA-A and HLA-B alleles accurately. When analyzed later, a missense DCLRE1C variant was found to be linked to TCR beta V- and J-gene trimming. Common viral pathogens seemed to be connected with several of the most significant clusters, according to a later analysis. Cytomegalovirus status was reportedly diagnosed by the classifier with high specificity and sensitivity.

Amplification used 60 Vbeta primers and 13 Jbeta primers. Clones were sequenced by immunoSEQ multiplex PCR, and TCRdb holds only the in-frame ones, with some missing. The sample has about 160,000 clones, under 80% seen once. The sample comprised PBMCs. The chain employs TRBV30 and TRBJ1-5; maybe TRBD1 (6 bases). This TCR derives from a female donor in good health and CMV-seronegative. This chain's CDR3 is CAWSVPQDRYNQPQHF. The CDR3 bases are TGTGCCTGGAGTGTACCCCAGGACAGATACAATCAGCCCCAGCATTTT. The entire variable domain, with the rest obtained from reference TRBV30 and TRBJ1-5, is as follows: SQTIHQWPATLVQPVGSPLSLECTVEGTSNPNLYWYRQAAGRGLQLLFYSVGIGQISSEVPQNLSASRPQDRQFILSSKKLLLSDSGFYLCAWSVPQDRYNQPQHFGDGTRLSIL.